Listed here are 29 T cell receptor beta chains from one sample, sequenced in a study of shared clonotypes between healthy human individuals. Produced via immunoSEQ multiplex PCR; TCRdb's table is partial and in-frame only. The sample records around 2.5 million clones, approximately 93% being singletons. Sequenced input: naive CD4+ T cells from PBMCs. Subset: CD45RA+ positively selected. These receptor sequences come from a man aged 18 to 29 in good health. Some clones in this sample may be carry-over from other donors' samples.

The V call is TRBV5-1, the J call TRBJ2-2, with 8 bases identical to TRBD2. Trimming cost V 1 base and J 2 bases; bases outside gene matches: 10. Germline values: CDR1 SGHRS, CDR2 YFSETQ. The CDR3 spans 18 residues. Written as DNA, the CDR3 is TGCGCCAGCAGCTTGTCTCCGATAACTAGCGGAAACACCGGGGAGCTGTTTTTT. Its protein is CASSLSPITSGNTGELFF.

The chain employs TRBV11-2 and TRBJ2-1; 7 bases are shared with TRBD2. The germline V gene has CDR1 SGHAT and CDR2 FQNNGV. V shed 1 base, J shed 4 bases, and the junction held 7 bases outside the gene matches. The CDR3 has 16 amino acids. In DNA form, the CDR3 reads TGTGCCAGCAGCTTAGTGGGGCTAGCGGAATACAATGAGCAGTTCTTC. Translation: CASSLVGLAEYNEQFF.

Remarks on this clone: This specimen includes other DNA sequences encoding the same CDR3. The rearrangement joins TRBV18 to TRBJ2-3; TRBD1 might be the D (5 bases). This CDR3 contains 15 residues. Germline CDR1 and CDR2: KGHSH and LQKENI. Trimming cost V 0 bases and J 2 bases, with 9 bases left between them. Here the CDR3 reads CASSPPGQSTDTQYF. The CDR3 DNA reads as TGTGCCAGCTCACCACCAGGACAATCCACAGATACGCAGTATTTT. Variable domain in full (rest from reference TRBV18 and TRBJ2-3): NAGVMQNPRHLVRRRGQEARLRCSPMKGHSHVYWYRQLPEEGLKFMVYLQKENIIDESGMPKERFSAEFPKEGPSILRIQQVVRGDSAAYFCASSPPGQSTDTQYFGPGTRLTVL.

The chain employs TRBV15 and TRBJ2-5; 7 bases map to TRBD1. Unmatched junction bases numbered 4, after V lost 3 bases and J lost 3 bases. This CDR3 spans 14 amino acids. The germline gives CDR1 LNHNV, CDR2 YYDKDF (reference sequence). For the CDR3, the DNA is TGTGCCACCAGCAGCCGGGACAGAGAAGAGACCCAGTACTTC. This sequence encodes CATSSRDREETQYF.

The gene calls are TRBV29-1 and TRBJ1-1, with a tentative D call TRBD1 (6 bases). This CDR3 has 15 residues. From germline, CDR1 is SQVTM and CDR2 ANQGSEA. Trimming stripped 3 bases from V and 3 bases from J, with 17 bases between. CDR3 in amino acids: CSVDELRGGDTEAFF. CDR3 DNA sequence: TGCAGCGTTGATGAACTCAGGGGAGGGGACACTGAAGCTTTCTTT.

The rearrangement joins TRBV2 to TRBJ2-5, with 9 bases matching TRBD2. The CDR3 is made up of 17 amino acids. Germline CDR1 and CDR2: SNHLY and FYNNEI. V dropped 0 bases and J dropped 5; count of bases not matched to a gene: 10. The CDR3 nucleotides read TGTGCCAGCAGTGAAGCGGGTCTAGCGGGATCATGGGAGACCCAGTACTTC. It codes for CASSEAGLAGSWETQYF.

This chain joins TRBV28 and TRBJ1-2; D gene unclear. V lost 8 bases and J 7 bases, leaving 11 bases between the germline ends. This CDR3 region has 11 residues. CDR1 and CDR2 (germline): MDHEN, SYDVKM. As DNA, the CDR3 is TGTGCCAGCTATACGGCCACTGGCTACACCTTC. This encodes CASYTATGYTF.

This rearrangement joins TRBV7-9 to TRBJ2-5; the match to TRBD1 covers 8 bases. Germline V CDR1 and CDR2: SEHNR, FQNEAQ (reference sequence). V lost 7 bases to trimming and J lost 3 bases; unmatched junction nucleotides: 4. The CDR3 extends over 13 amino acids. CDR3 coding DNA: TGTGCCAGCAACTCGGACAGGGAAGAGACCCAGTACTTC. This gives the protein CASNSDREETQYF.

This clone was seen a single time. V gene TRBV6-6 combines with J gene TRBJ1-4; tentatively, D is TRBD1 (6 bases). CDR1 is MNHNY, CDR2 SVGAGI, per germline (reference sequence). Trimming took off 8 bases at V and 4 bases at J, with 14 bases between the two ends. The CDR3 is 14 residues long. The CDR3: CASFRGGSNEKLFF. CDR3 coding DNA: TGTGCCAGCTTCAGGGGCGGCAGTAATGAAAAACTGTTTTTT.

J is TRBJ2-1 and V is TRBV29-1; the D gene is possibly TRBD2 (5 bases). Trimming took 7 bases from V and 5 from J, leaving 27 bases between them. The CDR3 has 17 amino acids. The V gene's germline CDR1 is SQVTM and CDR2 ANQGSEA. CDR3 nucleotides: TGCAGCGCCGAGCGAGGTTACGGGCGGGTTGGGGACAATGAGCAGTTCTTC. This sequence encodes CSAERGYGRVGDNEQFF.

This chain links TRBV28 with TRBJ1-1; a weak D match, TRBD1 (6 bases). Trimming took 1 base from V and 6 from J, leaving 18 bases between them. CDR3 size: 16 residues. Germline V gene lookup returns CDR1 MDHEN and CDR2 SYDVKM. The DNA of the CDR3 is TGTGCCAGCAGTTTATTAGTGGGGCAGGGGAGGCCTGAAGCTTTCTTT. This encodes CASSLLVGQGRPEAFF.

The CDR3 nucleotides are TGTGCCAGCAGCCGCTGGCCGGGACTCTCTGGGGCCAACGTCCTGACTTTC. As protein: CASSRWPGLSGANVLTF. The chain has TRBV5-8 and TRBJ2-6; tentatively, D is TRBD2 (6 bases). The V end was cut by 4 bases, the J end by 0 bases, with 14 bases between. The CDR3 extends over 17 amino acids. The V gene's germline CDR1 is SGHTS and CDR2 YDEGEE.

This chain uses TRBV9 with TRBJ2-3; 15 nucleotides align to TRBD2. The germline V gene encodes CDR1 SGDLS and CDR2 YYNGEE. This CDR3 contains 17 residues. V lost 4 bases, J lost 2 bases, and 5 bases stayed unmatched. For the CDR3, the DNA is TGTGCCAGCAGCACGGGACTAGCGGGGGGAAACACAGATACGCAGTATTTT. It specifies CASSTGLAGGNTDTQYF. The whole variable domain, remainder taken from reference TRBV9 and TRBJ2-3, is DSGVTQTPKHLITATGQRVTLRCSPRSGDLSVYWYQQSLDQGLQFLIQYYNGEERAKGNILERFSAQQFPDLHSELNLSSLELGDSALYFCASSTGLAGGNTDTQYFGPGTRLTVL.

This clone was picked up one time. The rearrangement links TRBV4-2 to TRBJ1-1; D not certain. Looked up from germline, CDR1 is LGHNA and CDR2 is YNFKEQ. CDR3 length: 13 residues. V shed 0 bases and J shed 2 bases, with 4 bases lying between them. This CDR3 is CASSQDGNTEAFF. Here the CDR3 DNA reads TGTGCCAGCAGCCAAGATGGAAACACTGAAGCTTTCTTT.

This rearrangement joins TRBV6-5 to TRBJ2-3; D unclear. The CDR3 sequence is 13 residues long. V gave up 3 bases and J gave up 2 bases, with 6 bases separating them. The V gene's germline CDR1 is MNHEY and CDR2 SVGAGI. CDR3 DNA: TGTGCCAGCAGTTATTTCCCCACAGATACGCAGTATTTT. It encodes CASSYFPTDTQYF.

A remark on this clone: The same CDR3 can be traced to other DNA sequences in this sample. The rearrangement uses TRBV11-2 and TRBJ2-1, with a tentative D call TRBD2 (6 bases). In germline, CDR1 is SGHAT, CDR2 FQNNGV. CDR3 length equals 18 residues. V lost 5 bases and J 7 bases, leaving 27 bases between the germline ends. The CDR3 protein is CASSGGASGSLLGNEQFF. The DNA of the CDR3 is TGTGCCAGCAGCGGCGGGGCCTCCGGGTCCCTCTTGGGGAATGAGCAGTTCTTC.

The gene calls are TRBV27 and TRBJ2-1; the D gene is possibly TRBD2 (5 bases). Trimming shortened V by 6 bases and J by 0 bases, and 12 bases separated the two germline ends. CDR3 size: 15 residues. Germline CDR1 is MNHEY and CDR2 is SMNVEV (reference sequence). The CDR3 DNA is TGTGCCAGCAGGGAGCCGGGAATCTCCTACAATGAGCAGTTCTTC. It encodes CASREPGISYNEQFF.

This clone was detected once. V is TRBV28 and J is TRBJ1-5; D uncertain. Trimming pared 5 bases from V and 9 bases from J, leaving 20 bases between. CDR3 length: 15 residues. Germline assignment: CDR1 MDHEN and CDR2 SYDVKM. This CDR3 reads CASSPPSLGLGPQHF. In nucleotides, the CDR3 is TGTGCCAGCAGTCCCCCTTCGTTGGGCCTGGGGCCCCAGCATTTT.

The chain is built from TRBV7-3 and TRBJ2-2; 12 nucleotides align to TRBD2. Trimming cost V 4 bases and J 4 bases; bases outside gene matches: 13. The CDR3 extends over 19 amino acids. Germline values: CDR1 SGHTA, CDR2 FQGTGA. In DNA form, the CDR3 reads TGTGCCAGCAGCTCTGCCACTAGCGGGAGGCTCCTGGGCACCGGGGAGCTGTTTTTT. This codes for CASSSATSGRLLGTGELFF.

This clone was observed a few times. The CDR3 here is CASADNIGKLFF. DNA of the CDR3: TGTGCCAGCGCGGACAATATCGGAAAACTGTTTTTT. The genes are TRBV28 and TRBJ1-4; tentative D call: TRBD1 (5 bases). From germline, CDR1 is MDHEN and CDR2 SYDVKM. CDR3 length: 12 residues. V lost 8 bases to trimming and J lost 10 bases, with 14 bases between them.

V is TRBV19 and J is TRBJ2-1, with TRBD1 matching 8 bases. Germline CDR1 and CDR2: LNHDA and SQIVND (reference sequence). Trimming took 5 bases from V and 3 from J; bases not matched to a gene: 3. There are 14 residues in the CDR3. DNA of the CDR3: TGTGCCAGTAGTTCAACAGGGGGCTACAATGAGCAGTTCTTC. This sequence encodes CASSSTGGYNEQFF.

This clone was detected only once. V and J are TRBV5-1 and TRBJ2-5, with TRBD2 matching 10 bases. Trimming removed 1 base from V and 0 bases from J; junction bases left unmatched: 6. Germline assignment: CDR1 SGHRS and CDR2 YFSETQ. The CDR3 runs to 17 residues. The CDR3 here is CASSLRPGLAYQETQYF. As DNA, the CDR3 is TGCGCCAGCAGCTTGAGGCCGGGACTAGCGTACCAAGAGACCCAGTACTTC. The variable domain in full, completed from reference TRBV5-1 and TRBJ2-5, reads KAGVTQTPRYLIKTRGQQVTLSCSPISGHRSVSWYQQTPGQGLQFLFEYFSETQRNKGNFPGRFSGRQFSNSRSEMNVSTLELGDSALYLCASSLRPGLAYQETQYFGPGTRLLVL.

The CDR3 loop is CASRVQGAGSEAFF. The CDR3 DNA follows: TGTGCCAGCAGGGTCCAGGGGGCAGGCTCTGAAGCTTTCTTT. The chain carries TRBV7-9 and TRBJ1-1; 8 bases are a match to TRBD1. Germline trimming cut 6 bases from V and 6 bases from J; bases unmatched to any gene: 9. This CDR3 region has 14 residues. Germline V gene data show CDR1 as SEHNR and CDR2 as FQNEAQ (reference sequence).

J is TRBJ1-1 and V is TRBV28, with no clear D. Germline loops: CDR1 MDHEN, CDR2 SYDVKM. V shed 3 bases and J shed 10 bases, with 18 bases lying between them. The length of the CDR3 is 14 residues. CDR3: CASSFSPANVGAFF. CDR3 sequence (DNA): TGTGCCAGCAGTTTTTCACCGGCCAATGTTGGAGCTTTCTTT. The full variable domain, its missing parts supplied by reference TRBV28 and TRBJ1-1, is DVKVTQSSRYLVKRTGEKVFLECVQDMDHENMFWYRQDPGLGLRLIYFSYDVKMKEKGDIPEGYSVSREKKERFSLILESASTNQTSMYLCASSFSPANVGAFFGQGTRLTVV.

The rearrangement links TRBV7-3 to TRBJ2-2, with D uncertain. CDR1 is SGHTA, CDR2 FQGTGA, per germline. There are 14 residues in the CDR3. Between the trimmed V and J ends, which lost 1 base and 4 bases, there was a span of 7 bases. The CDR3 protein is CASSLSPITGELFF. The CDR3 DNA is TGTGCCAGCAGCTTAAGTCCGATCACCGGGGAGCTGTTTTTT. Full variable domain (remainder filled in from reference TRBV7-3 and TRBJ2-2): GAGVSQTPSNKVTEKGKYVELRCDPISGHTALYWYRQSLGQGPEFLIYFQGTGAADDSGLPNDRFFAVRPEGSVSTLKIQRTERGDSAVYLCASSLSPITGELFFGEGSRLTVL.

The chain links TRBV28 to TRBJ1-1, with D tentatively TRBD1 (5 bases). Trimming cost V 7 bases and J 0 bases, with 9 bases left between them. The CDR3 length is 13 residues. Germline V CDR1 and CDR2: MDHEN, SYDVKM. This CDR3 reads CASTGHLNTEAFF. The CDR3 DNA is TGTGCCAGCACAGGACACCTGAACACTGAAGCTTTCTTT.

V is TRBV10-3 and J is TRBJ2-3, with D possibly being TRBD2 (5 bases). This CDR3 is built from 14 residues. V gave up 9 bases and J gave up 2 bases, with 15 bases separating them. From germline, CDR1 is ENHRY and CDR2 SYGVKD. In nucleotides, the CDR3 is TGTGCCATTCGCGGAGGCATCACCACAGATACGCAGTATTTT. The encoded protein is CAIRGGITTDTQYF.

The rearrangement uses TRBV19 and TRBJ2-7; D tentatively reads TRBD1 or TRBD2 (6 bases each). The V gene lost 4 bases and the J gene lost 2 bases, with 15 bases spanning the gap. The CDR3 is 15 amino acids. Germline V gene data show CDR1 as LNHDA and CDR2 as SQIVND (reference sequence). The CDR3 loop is CASSTLGGLTYEQYF. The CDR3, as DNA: TGTGCCAGTAGTACTCTGGGGGGCTTAACCTACGAGCAGTACTTC.

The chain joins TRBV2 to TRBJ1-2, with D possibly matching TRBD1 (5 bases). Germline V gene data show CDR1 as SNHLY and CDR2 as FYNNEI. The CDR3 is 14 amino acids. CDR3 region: CVNRKWGAEQAYTF. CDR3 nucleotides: TGTGTCAATCGGAAGTGGGGTGCTGAACAGGCATACACCTTC.